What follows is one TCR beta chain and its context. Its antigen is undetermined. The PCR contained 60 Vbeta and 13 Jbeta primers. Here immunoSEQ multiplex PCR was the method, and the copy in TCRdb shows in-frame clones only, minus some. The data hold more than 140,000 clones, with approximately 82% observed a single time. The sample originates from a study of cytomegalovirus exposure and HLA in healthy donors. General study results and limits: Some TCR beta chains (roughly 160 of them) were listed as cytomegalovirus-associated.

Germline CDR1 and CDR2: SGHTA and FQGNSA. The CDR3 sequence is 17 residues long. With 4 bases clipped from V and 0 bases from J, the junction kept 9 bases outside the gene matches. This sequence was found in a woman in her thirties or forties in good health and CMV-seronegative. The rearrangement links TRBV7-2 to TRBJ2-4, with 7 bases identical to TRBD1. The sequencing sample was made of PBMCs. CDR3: CASSSLRTGLAKNIQYF. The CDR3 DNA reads TGTGCCAGCAGCTCGCTCAGGACAGGTCTAGCCAAAAACATTCAGTACTTC. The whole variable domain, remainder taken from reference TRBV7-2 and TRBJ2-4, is GAGVSQSPSNKVTEKGKDVELRCDPISGHTALYWYRQSLGQGLEFLIYFQGNSAPDKSGLPSDRFSAERTGGSVSTLTIQRTQQEDSAVYLCASSSLRTGLAKNIQYFGAGTRLSVL.